What follows is one T cell receptor (beta chain) and its context. The data were obtained in a study of blood T cell repertoires in COVID-19. Sequenced by immunoSEQ multiplex PCR; TCRdb stores in-frame clones only, minus some. Of about 160,000 clones in the sample, 82% were seen once. The CDR3 contains 18 residues. Germline assignment: CDR1 DFQATT and CDR2 SNEGSKA (reference sequence). V was pared by 3 bases and J by 9 bases, with 19 bases of the junction left unmatched. The source material was peripheral blood. The source is a woman of 80 years or more with acute or convalescent COVID-19. The chain is built from TRBV20-1 and TRBJ2-1; 11 nucleotides match TRBD2. CDR3: CSASKLAGGRATRGEQFF. DNA of the CDR3: TGCAGTGCTAGTAAGCTAGCGGGAGGTAGGGCCACTAGAGGTGAGCAGTTCTTC.